These 2 T cell receptor beta chains share one sample of origin, sequenced in a study of human T cells and chemical hapten exposure. TCRdb reprocessed the RACE reads with MiXCR, giving one entry per CDR3 protein. The table lists 110,000 to 150,000 distinct CDR3 sequences, around 11% of them singletons, with around 1.4% in the top ten. Time point here: patch test 2, 6 weeks after DPC sensitization. Described treatment: therapeutic diphenylcyclopropenone sensitization with weekly scalp DPC. This sample comprised whole blood, obtained in connection with sensitization to the hapten diphenylcyclopropenone (DPC). The receptors here all came from a woman between 45 and 60 years old with alopecia areata. Some clones in this sample may be carry-over from other donors' samples.

In this sample, this clonotype turned up a few times. The gene calls are TRBV27 and TRBJ2-7, with TRBD1 identical over 7 bases. Germline trimming cut 4 bases from V and 2 bases from J; bases unmatched to any gene: 5. Germline V CDR1 and CDR2: MNHEY, SMNVEV (reference sequence). This CDR3 comprises 14 residues. The CDR3 region has the DNA TGTGCCAGCAGTTCCTGGACAGGACCCTACGAGCAGTACTTC. Amino acids: CASSSWTGPYEQYF.

The rearrangement uses TRBV20-1 and TRBJ1-6; no clear D gene. From germline, CDR1 is DFQATT and CDR2 SNEGSKA (reference sequence). The germline V and J ends were trimmed by 5 bases and 5 bases, with 19 bases remaining between them. The CDR3 length is 16 residues. The chain's CDR3 is CSAPRRVGNNNSPLHF. CDR3 DNA sequence: TGCAGTGCTCCCAGACGCGTGGGGAATAATAATTCACCCCTCCACTTT.